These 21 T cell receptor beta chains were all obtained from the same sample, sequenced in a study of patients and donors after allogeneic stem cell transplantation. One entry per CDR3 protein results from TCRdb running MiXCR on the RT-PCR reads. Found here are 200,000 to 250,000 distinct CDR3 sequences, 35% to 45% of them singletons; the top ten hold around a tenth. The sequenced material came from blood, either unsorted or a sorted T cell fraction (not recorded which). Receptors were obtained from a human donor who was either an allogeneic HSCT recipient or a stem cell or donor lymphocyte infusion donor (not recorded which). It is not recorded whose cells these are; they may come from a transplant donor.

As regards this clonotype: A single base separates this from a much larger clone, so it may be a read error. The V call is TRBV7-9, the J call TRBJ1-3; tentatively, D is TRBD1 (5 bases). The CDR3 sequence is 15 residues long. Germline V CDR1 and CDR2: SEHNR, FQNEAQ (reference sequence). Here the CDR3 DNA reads TGTGCCAGCAGCTACCGTGAGGGGCGAGGAGGCACCATGTATTTT. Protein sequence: CASSYREGRGGTMYF.

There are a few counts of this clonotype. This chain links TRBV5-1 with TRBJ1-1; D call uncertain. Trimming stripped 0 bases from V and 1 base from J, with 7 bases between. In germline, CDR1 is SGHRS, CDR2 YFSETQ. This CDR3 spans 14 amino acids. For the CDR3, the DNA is TGCGCCAGCAGCTTGGCCGCTCCGAACACTGAAGCTTTCTTT. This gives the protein CASSLAAPNTEAFF.

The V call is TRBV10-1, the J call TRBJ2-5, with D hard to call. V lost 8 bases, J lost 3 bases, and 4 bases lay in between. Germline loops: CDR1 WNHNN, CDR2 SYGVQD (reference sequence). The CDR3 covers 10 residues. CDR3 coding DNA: TGCGCCAGCCTGGAAGAGACCCAGTACTTC. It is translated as CASLEETQYF.

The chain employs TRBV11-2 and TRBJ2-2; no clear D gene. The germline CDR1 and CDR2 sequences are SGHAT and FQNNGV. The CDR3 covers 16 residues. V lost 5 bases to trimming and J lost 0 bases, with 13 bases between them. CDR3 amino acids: CASSPIRRSNTGELFF. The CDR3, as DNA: TGTGCCAGCAGCCCGATCCGACGGTCGAACACCGGGGAGCTGTTTTTT.

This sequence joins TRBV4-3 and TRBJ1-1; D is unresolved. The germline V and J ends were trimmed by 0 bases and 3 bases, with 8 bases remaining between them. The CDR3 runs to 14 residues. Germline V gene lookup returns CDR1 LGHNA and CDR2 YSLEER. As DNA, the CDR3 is TGCGCCAGCAGCCAAGATCCGACGTACACTGAAGCTTTCTTT. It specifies CASSQDPTYTEAFF.

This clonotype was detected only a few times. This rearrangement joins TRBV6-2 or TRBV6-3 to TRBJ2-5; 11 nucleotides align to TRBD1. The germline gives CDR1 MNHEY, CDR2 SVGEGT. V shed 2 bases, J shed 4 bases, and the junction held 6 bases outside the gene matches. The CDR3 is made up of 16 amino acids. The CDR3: CASSYHWTGGRETQYF. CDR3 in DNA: TGTGCCAGCAGTTACCACTGGACAGGGGGCAGAGAGACCCAGTACTTC.

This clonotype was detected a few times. CDR3 sequence (DNA): TGTGCCAGCAGTGAAGTTAGGAGTAATGAGCAGTTCTTC. Translating it yields CASSEVRSNEQFF. This chain links TRBV2 with TRBJ2-1; D not certain. V lost 1 base to trimming and J lost 7 bases, with 8 bases between them. The CDR3 spans 13 residues. Germline-derived CDR1 and CDR2 are SNHLY and FYNNEI.

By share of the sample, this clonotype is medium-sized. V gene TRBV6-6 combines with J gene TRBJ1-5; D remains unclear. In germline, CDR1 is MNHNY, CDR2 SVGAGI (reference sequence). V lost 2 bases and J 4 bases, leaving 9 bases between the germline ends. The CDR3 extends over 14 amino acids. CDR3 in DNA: TGTGCCAGCAGTTACGGACCCATGAATCAGCCCCAGCATTTT. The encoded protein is CASSYGPMNQPQHF.

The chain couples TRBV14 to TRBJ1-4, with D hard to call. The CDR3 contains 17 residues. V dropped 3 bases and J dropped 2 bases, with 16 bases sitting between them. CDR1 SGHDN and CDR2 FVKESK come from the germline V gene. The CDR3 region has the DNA TGTGCCAGCAGCCAGAACCAGCCCTTCTCGACTAATGAAAAACTGTTTTTT. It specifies CASSQNQPFSTNEKLFF. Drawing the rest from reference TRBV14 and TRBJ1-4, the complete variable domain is EAGVTQFPSHSVIEKGQTVTLRCDPISGHDNLYWYRRVMGKEIKFLLHFVKESKQDESGMPNNRFLAERTGGTYSTLKVQPAELEDSGVYFCASSQNQPFSTNEKLFFGSGTQLSVL.

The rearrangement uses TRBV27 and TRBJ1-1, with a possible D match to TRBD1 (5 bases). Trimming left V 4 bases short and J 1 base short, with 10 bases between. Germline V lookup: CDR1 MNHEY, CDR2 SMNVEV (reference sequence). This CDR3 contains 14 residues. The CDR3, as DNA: TGTGCCAGCAGTTACCGGGGGAGGAACACTGAAGCTTTCTTT. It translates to CASSYRGRNTEAFF.

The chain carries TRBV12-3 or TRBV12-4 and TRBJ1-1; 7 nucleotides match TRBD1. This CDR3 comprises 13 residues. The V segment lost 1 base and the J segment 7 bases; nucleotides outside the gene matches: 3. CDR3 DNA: TGTGCCAGCAGTTTAGGGGACAGCCTTGAAGCTTTCTTT. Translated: CASSLGDSLEAFF.

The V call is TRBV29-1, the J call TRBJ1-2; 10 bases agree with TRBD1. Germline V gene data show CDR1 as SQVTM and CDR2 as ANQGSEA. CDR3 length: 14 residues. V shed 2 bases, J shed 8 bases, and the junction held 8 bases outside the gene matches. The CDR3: CSVERVTGGEGYTF. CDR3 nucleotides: TGCAGCGTTGAACGTGTGACAGGGGGCGAAGGCTACACCTTC.

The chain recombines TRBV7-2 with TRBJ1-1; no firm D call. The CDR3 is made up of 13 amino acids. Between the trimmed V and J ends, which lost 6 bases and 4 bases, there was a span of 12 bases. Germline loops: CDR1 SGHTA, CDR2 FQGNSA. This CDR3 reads CASRLLEGTEAFF. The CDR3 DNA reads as TGTGCCAGCAGACTCTTGGAGGGCACTGAAGCTTTCTTT.

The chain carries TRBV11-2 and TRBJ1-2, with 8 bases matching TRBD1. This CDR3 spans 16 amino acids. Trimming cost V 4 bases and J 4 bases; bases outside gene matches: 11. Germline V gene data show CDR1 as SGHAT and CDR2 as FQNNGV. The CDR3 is CASSSLRTGKGYGYTF. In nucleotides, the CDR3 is TGTGCCAGCAGCTCACTCCGGACAGGGAAGGGCTATGGCTACACCTTC.

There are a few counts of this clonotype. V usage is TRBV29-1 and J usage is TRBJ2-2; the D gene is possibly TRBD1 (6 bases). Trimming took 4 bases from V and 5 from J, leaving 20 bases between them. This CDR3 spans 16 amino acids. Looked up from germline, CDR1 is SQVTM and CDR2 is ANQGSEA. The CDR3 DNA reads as TGCAGCGTTGGCCTTCCTCAGGGGACGTGGACCGGGGAGCTGTTTTTT. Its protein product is CSVGLPQGTWTGELFF.

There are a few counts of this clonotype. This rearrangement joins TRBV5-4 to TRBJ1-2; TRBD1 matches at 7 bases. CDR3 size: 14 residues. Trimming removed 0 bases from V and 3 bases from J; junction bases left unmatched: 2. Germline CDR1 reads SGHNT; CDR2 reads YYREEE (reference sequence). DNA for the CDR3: TGTGCCAGCAGCTTGGGGACAGGAGACTATGGCTACACCTTC. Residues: CASSLGTGDYGYTF. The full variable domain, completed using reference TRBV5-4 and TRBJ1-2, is ETGVTQSPTHLIKTRGQQVTLRCSSQSGHNTVSWYQQALGQGPQFIFQYYREEENGRGNFPPRFSGLQFPNYSSELNVNALELDDSALYLCASSLGTGDYGYTFGSGTRLTVV.

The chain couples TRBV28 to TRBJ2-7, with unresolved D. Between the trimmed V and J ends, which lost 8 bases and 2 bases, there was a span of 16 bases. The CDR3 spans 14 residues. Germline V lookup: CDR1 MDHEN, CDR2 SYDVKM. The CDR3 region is CASHATGRTYEQYF. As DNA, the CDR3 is TGTGCCAGCCACGCCACGGGTCGGACCTACGAGCAGTACTTC.

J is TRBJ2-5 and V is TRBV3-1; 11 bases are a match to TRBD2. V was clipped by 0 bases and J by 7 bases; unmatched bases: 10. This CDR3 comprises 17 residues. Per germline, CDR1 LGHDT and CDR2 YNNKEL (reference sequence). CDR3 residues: CASSQDLAGGREGTQYF. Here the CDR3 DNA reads TGTGCCAGCAGCCAAGATCTAGCGGGGGGCCGGGAGGGGACCCAGTACTTC.

CDR3 residues: CASSLGSGPYHEQYF. In nucleotides, the CDR3 is TGTGCCAGCAGTTTGGGCTCCGGGCCGTACCACGAGCAGTACTTC. This chain connects TRBV12-3 or TRBV12-4 to TRBJ2-7, with D unresolved. The CDR3 is 15 residues long. Trimming cost V 3 bases and J 5 bases, with 17 bases left between them.

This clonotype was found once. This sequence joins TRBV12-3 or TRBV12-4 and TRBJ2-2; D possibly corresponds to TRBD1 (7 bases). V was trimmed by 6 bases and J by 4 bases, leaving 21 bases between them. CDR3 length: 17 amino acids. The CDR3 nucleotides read TGTGCCAGCAGCAAAAACCGCGGGACAGCGGGCACCGGGGAGCTGTTTTTT. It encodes CASSKNRGTAGTGELFF.

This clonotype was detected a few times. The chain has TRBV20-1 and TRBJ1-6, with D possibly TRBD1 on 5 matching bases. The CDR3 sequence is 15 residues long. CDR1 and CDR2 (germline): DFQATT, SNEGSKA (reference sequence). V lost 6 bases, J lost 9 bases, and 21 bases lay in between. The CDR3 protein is CSATGLTNGGSPLHF. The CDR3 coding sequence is TGCAGTGCGACGGGACTAACAAACGGTGGTTCACCCCTCCACTTT.